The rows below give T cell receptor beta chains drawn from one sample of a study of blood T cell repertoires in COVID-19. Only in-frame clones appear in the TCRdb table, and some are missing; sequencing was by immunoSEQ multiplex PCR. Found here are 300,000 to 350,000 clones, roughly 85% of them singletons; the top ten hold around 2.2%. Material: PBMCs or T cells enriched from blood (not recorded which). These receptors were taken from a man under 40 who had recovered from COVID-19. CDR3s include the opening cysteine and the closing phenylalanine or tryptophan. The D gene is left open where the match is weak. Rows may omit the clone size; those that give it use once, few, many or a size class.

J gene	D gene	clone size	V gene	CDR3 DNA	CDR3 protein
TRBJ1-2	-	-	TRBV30	TGTGCCTGGACAGGGTATGGCTACACCTTC	CAWTGYGYTF
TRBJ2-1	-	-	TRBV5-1	TGCGCCAGCAGCTTGTGGGGGGAGGCACAGGCGGTAAACAATGAGCAGTTCTTC	CASSLWGEAQAVNNEQFF
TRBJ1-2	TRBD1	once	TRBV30	TGTGCCTGGACCCGACAGGGCCTGCTAGGCTACACCTTC	CAWTRQGLLGYTF
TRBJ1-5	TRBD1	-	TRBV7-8	TGTGCCAGCAGCTTAGGAACAGGGGGGCACAATCAGCCCCAGCATTTT	CASSLGTGGHNQPQHF
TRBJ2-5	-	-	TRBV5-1	TGCGCCAGCAGCTTTAACGGGGGCCAAGAGACCCAGTACTTC	CASSFNGGQETQYF
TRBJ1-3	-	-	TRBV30	TGTGCCTGGACCCTCCCCGGGTACGGAAACACCATATATTTT	CAWTLPGYGNTIYF
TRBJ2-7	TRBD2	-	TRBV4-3	TGCGCCAGCAGCCAAGCCTGGACTAGTACCTACGAGCAGTACTTC	CASSQAWTSTYEQYF
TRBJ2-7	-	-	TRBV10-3	TGTGCCATCAGTGCGGCAGGGAGGCACGAGCAGTACTTC	CAISAAGRHEQYF
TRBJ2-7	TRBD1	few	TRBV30	TGTGCCTCCAGGACAGGGGGGGCCTACGAGCAGTACTTC	CASRTGGAYEQYF
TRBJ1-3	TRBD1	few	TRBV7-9	TGTGCCAGCAGCTTAGCTCACCCGGGACAGGGGGCGCTTGGAAACACCATATATTTT	CASSLAHPGQGALGNTIYF
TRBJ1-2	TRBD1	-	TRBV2	TGTGCCAGCAGTGCAAACCGGGACAGGGTGTGCCCCTTC	CASSANRDRVCPF